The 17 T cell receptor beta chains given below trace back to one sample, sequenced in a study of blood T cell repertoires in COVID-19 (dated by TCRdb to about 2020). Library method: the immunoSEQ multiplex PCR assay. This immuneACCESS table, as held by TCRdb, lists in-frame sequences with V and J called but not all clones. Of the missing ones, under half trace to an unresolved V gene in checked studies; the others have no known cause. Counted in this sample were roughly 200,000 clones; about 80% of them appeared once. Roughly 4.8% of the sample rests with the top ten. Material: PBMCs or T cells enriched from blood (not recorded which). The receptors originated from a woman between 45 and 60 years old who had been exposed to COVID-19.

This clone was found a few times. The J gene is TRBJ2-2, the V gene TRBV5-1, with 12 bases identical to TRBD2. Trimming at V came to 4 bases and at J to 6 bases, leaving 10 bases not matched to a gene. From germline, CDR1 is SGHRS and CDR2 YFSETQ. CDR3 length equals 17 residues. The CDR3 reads CASSILAGGSRAGELFF. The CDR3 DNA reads TGCGCCAGCAGCATACTAGCGGGGGGCTCCAGGGCCGGGGAGCTGTTTTTT.

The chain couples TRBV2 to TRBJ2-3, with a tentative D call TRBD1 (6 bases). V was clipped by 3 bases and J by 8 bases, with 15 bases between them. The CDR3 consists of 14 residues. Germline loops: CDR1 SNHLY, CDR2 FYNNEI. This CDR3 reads CASSEPHQGGTQYF. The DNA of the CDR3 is TGTGCCAGCAGTGAGCCCCACCAAGGGGGTACGCAGTATTTT.

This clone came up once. The CDR3 sequence: CAAQGHPNTEAFF. DNA of the CDR3: TGTGCCGCCCAGGGACACCCCAACACTGAAGCTTTCTTT. This chain connects TRBV24-1 to TRBJ1-1, with a weak D call TRBD1 (6 bases). CDR1 and CDR2 (germline): KGHDR, SFDVKD. The V gene lost 12 bases and the J gene lost 2 bases, with 15 bases spanning the gap. The CDR3 totals 13 residues.

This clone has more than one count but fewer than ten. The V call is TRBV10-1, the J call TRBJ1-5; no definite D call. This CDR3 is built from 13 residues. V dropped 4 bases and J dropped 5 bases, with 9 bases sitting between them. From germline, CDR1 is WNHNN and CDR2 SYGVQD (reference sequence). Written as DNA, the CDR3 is TGCGCCAGCAGTGCGAGTGTGGATCAGCCCCAGCATTTT. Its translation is CASSASVDQPQHF.

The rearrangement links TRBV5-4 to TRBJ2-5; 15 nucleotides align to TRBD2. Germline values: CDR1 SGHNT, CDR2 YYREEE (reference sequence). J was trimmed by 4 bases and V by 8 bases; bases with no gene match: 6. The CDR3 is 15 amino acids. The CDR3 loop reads CASWTSGGALETQYF. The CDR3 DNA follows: TGTGCCAGTTGGACTAGCGGGGGGGCCTTAGAGACCCAGTACTTC.

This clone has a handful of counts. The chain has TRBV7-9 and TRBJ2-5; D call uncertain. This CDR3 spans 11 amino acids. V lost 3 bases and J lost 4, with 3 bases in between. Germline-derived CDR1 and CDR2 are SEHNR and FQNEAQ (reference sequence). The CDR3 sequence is CASSFGETQYF. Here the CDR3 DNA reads TGTGCCAGCAGCTTCGGAGAGACCCAGTACTTC. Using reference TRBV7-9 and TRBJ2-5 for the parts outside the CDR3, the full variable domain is DTGVSQNPRHKITKRGQNVTFRCDPISEHNRLYWYRQTLGQGPEFLTYFQNEAQLEKSRLLSDRFSAERPKGSFSTLEIQRTEQGDSAMYLCASSFGETQYFGPGTRLLVL.

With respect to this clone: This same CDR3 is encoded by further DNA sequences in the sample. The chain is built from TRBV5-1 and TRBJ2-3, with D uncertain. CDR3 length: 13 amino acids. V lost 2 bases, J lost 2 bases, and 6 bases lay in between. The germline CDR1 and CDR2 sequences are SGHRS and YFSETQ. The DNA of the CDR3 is TGCGCCAGCAGCTTAACAGTCACAGATACGCAGTATTTT. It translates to CASSLTVTDTQYF.

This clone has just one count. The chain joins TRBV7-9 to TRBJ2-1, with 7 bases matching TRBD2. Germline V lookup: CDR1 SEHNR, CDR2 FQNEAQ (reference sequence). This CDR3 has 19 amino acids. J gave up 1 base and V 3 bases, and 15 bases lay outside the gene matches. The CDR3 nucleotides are TGTGCCAGCAGCTTTATCGTTCTGGCTAGCGGACCATCCTACAATGAGCAGTTCTTC. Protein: CASSFIVLASGPSYNEQFF.

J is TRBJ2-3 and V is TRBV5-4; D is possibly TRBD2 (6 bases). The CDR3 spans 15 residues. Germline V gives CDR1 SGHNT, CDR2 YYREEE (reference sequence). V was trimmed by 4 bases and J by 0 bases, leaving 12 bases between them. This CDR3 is CASSKRDSSTDTQYF. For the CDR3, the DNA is TGTGCCAGCAGCAAGAGGGACTCAAGCACAGATACGCAGTATTTT. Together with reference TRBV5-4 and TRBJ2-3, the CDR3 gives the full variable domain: ETGVTQSPTHLIKTRGQQVTLRCSSQSGHNTVSWYQQALGQGPQFIFQYYREEENGRGNFPPRFSGLQFPNYSSELNVNALELDDSALYLCASSKRDSSTDTQYFGPGTRLTVL.

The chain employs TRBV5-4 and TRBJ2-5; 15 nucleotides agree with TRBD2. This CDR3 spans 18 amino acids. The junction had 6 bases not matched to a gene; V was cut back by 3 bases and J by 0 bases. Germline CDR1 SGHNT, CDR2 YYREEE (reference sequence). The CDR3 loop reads CASSSGTSGGPYQETQYF. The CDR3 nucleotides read TGTGCCAGCAGCTCAGGGACTAGCGGGGGGCCGTACCAAGAGACCCAGTACTTC.

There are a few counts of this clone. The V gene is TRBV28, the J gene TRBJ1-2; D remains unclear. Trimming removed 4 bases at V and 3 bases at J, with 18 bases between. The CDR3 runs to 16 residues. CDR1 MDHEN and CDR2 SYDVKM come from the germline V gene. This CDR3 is CASSSPGYFRDYGYTF. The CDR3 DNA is TGTGCCAGCAGTTCGCCCGGGTACTTTAGAGACTATGGCTACACCTTC.

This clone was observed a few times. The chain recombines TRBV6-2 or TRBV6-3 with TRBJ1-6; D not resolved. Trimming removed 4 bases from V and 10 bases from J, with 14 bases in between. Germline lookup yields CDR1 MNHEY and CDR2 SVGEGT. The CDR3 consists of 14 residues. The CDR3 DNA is TGTGCCAGCAGTTCGAACTTTGAACGATCACCCCTCCACTTT. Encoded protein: CASSSNFERSPLHF.

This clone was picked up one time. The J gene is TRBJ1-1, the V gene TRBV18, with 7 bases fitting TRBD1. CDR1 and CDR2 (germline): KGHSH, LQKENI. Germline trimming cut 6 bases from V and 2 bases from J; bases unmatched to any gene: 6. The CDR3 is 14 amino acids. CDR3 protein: CASSTGALNTEAFF. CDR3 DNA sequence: TGTGCCAGCTCTACAGGGGCCCTCAACACTGAAGCTTTCTTT.

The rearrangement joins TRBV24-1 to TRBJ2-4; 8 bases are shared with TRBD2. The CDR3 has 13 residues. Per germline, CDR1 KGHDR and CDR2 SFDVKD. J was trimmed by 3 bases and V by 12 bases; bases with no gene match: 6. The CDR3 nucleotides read TGTGCCCTCCGGGGGGGGTTCAAAAACATTCAGTACTTC. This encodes CALRGGFKNIQYF.

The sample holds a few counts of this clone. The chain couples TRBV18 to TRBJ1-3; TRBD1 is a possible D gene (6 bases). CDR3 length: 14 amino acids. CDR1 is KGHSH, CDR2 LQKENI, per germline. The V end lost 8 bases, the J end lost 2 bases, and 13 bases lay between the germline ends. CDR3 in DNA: TGTGCCAGCACCTCAGGGGTACCTGGAAACACCATATATTTT. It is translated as CASTSGVPGNTIYF.

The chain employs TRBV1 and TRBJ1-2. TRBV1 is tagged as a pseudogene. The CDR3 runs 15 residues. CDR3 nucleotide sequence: TGCACCAGCAGTGGCTACTATACGAGGGACTATGGCTACACCTTC. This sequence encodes CTSSGYYTRDYGYTF.

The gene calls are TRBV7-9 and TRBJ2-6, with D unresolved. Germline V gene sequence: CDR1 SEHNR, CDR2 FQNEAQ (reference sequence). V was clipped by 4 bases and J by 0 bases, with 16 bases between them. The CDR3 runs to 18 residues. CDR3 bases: TGTGCCAGCAGCTCTAAGGTCAGGTCCCCCTCTGGGGCCAACGTCCTGACTTTC. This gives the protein CASSSKVRSPSGANVLTF.